The rows below give T cell receptor beta chains drawn from one sample of a study of T cell repertoires in cytomegalovirus infection. TCRdb re-called the reads with MiXCR, one entry per CDR3 protein. The sample consists of 85,000 to 130,000 distinct CDR3 sequences, less than 25% of them appearing once. Sequencing was performed on CD8+ T cells from PBMCs. The receptors originated from a human donor in good health (CMV status not recorded). Some clones in this sample may be carry-over from other donors' samples. Both conserved end residues are part of each CDR3.

v_call: TRBV5-5; cdr3_aa: CASSFTGPINNEQFF
v_call: TRBV7-2; cdr3_aa: CASSSSGVSSYNEQFF
v_call: TRBV7-4; cdr3_aa: CASSSETGSNTEAFF
v_call: TRBV5-1; cdr3_aa: CASRSGGFSQDTQYF
v_call: TRBV6-1; cdr3_aa: CASRSYGYTF
v_call: TRBV14; cdr3_aa: CASSQGVSGFTGELFF
v_call: TRBV7-2; cdr3_aa: CASSLGGQARNQPQHF
v_call: TRBV7-9; cdr3_aa: CASSRGTDIYEQYF
v_call: TRBV7-3; cdr3_aa: CASSLASGVGTDTQYF
v_call: TRBV28; cdr3_aa: CASSLSGTGANEKLFF
v_call: TRBV6-2/TRBV6-3; cdr3_aa: CASSYPDQGLSSYEQYF
v_call: TRBV28; cdr3_aa: CASSSTGGLGQPQHF
v_call: TRBV15; cdr3_aa: CATSRDLPGQGYEQYF
v_call: TRBV4-3; cdr3_aa: CASSQEMIGTSGPGELFF
v_call: TRBV6-2/TRBV6-3; cdr3_aa: CASSYSGRGQETQYF
v_call: TRBV7-8; cdr3_aa: CASTPGPSPLNTEAFF
v_call: TRBV18; cdr3_aa: CASSPRAAQETQYF
v_call: TRBV11-2; cdr3_aa: CASISGAGGIGELFF
v_call: TRBV19; cdr3_aa: CASSITLRNTEAFF
v_call: TRBV11-2; cdr3_aa: CASSSHRVNTEAFF
v_call: TRBV7-3; cdr3_aa: CASAGETDTQYF
v_call: TRBV27; cdr3_aa: CASSLGGLHTDTQYF
v_call: TRBV7-4; cdr3_aa: CASSLEGDRQPQHF
v_call: TRBV10-2; cdr3_aa: CASSPPDSSYEQYF
v_call: TRBV11-3; cdr3_aa: CASSLYRDSYEQYF
v_call: TRBV7-8; cdr3_aa: CASSLAIGGETQYF
v_call: TRBV7-2; cdr3_aa: CASSSWGEGTDTQYF
v_call: TRBV6-5; cdr3_aa: CASSYSPQGAFTEAFF
v_call: TRBV7-8; cdr3_aa: CASSSIGGGDRDREQYF
v_call: TRBV28; cdr3_aa: CASSPTPASGGSYNEQFF
v_call: TRBV28; cdr3_aa: CASSLGAARVLYEQYF
v_call: TRBV20-1; cdr3_aa: CSARDYQGVTMNTEAFF
v_call: TRBV9; cdr3_aa: CASSLLGSTDTQYF
v_call: TRBV15; cdr3_aa: CATQTETYEQYF
v_call: TRBV11-3; cdr3_aa: CASSPGTGASFGTNVLTF
v_call: TRBV28; cdr3_aa: CASSTSGQTYEQYF
v_call: TRBV2; cdr3_aa: CASRRGTGTSGYEQYF
v_call: TRBV28; cdr3_aa: CASSLGLAGTLREQYF
v_call: TRBV11-2; cdr3_aa: CASGGLNKNIQYF
v_call: TRBV6-5; cdr3_aa: CASSYSVPISYEQYF
v_call: TRBV7-3; cdr3_aa: CASSVSSDEQFF
v_call: TRBV7-9; cdr3_aa: CASSPSSSGGQETQYF
v_call: TRBV6-5; cdr3_aa: CASSFQGGNEQYF
v_call: TRBV28; cdr3_aa: CASSFYALEQNTEAFF
v_call: TRBV10-3; cdr3_aa: CAIRTGDEETQYF
v_call: TRBV11-2; cdr3_aa: CASSFYSQETQYF
v_call: TRBV6-2/TRBV6-3; cdr3_aa: CASSFRGPNTGELFF
v_call: TRBV6-6; cdr3_aa: CASSYEQGLRGEQFF
v_call: TRBV12-3/TRBV12-4; cdr3_aa: CASSSPGLVYEQYF